This T cell receptor beta chain was observed in a study of T cell responses to AZD1222 COVID-19 vaccine. Overall study findings and caveats: Reportedly, nearly half of unique spike TCRs recognized epitopes outside B.1.351/B.1.1.7 mutations. Vaccine-associated CD4 TCRs ranged over spike, dominating at 160-218 and 743-854. After the peak T cell response, and only then, were repertoires sampled. With two AZD1222 doses given, Spike-specific TCR breadth and depth both rose.

On this clone itself: What it binds is not known.

CDR1 and CDR2 from the germline V gene are SEHNR and FQNEAQ (reference sequence). Trimming removed 5 bases from V and 10 bases from J, with 17 bases in between. The CDR3 extends over 13 amino acids. Only in-frame clones appear in the TCRdb table, and some are missing; sequencing was by immunoSEQ multiplex PCR. The table records 110,000 or so clones, about 86% of them present only once. The material was peripheral blood, obtained 28 days after the second AZD1222 dose. The receptor comes from an adult who received the AZD1222 COVID-19 vaccine. This chain joins TRBV7-9 and TRBJ1-1; D is unresolved. The CDR3 is CASSIDSQYAAFF. CDR3 nucleotides: TGTGCCAGCAGCATAGACTCACAGTATGCAGCTTTCTTT.